The T cell receptor beta chain described here comes from a study of early T cells in non-severe SARS-CoV-2 infection. Turning to the study itself: Chains stayed unpaired after sequencing of bulk RNA from unsorted whole blood. Study-wide results and limits: VDJdb matches were skewed toward anti-spike CD8 T cell responses.

There are a few counts of this clonotype. No antigen is known for it. Separate cDNA molecules each had unique molecular identifiers attached to them. TCRdb reanalysed the 5' RACE reads using MiXCR and keeps one entry per CDR3 protein. The sample holds tens of thousands of distinct CDR3 sequences, around 12% seen once. Germline V gives CDR1 KGHDR, CDR2 SFDVKD. V shed 3 bases and J shed 10 bases, with 13 bases lying between them. The CDR3 consists of 13 residues. The chain joins TRBV24-1 to TRBJ2-3; D is ambiguous. The TCR comes from an adult who was a healthcare worker with PCR-confirmed SARS-CoV-2 infection or an uninfected control (not recorded which). The material sequenced was whole blood. The CDR3 coding sequence is TGTGCCACCAGTGATCGAATAGATCAGCCGCAGTATTTT. It yields the protein CATSDRIDQPQYF.